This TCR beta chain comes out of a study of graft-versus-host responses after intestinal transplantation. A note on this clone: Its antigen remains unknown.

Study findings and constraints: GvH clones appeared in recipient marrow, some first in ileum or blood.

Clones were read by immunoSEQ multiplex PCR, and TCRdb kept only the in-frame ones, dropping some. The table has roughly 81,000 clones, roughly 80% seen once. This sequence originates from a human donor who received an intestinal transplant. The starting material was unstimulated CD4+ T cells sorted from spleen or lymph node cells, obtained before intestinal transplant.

The CDR3 nucleotides read TGTGCCAGCAGCTTAGGTAACGGGTTCGGTCAGCCCCAGCATTTT. Residues: CASSLGNGFGQPQHF. The rearrangement links TRBV7-2 to TRBJ1-5; D is ambiguous. V lost 1 base and J 6 bases, leaving 13 bases between the germline ends. Germline V CDR1 and CDR2: SGHTA, FQGNSA. CDR3 length: 15 amino acids. The full variable domain, its missing parts supplied by reference TRBV7-2 and TRBJ1-5, is GAGVSQSPSNKVTEKGKDVELRCDPISGHTALYWYRQSLGQGLEFLIYFQGNSAPDKSGLPSDRFSAERTGGSVSTLTIQRTQQEDSAVYLCASSLGNGFGQPQHFGDGTRLSIL.